These 25 T cell receptor beta chains were sequenced from one sample in a study of shared clonotypes between healthy human individuals. As defined, naive CD8 cells were CD45RO-negative and positively selected for CCR7, with terminally differentiated effector memory CD45RA+ cells excluded. Generated by immunoSEQ multiplex PCR, the TCRdb table keeps only in-frame clones and is missing some. The sample records about 590,000 clones, 95% being singletons. Sequenced material: naive CD8+ T cells sorted from blood. Receptors were obtained from a woman in her 30s in good health.

Concerning this clone itself: This sample also contains other DNA sequences that code for the same CDR3. The chain combines TRBV9 with TRBJ2-7, with a possible D match to TRBD2 (5 bases). CDR3 length: 14 amino acids. Germline V gives CDR1 SGDLS, CDR2 YYNGEE. Trimming took 0 bases from V and 2 from J, leaving 9 bases between them. The CDR3: CASSVGTGPYEQYF. DNA for the CDR3: TGTGCCAGCAGCGTAGGGACTGGACCCTACGAGCAGTACTTC.

V is TRBV19 and J is TRBJ1-4; D perhaps matches TRBD1 (5 bases). Trimming took 5 bases from V and 12 from J, leaving 13 bases between them. The CDR3 extends over 12 amino acids. Germline V gene data show CDR1 as LNHDA and CDR2 as SQIVND (reference sequence). DNA of the CDR3: TGTGCCAGTAGTTTGGGGTCAGGGCAACTGTTTTTT. Its translation is CASSLGSGQLFF.

A single count supports this clone. This chain links TRBV28 with TRBJ2-2; the D is unclear. This CDR3 contains 15 residues. V shed 2 bases and J shed 0 bases, with 7 bases lying between them. The germline V gene encodes CDR1 MDHEN and CDR2 SYDVKM. The CDR3 bases are TGTGCCAGCAGTTTAAACGGGCCGAACACCGGGGAGCTGTTTTTT. Amino acids: CASSLNGPNTGELFF.

The chain recombines TRBV6-5 with TRBJ1-3; D is perhaps TRBD1 (6 bases). Germline assignment: CDR1 MNHEY and CDR2 SVGAGI. The V end was cut by 3 bases, the J end by 0 bases, with 9 bases between. The CDR3 sequence is 15 residues long. CDR3 sequence: CASSYQGFSGNTIYF. The CDR3 DNA is TGTGCCAGCAGTTATCAGGGGTTCTCTGGAAACACCATATATTTT.

The genes are TRBV5-6 and TRBJ1-2; 8 positions match TRBD1. CDR3 length: 15 amino acids. Germline trimming cut 3 bases from V and 7 bases from J; bases unmatched to any gene: 11. Per the germline V gene, CDR1 is SGHDT and CDR2 is YYEEEE. The CDR3 DNA sequence: TGTGCCAGCAGCTCTGGGACAGGACTGATCGGTGGCTACACCTTC. Its protein is CASSSGTGLIGGYTF.

The genes are TRBV7-9 and TRBJ1-5; 9 positions agree with TRBD1. CDR3 length: 14 residues. The V and J ends lost 5 bases and 10 bases, in that order; junction bases with no gene match: 9. Germline CDR1 and CDR2: SEHNR and FQNEAQ (reference sequence). CDR3 residues: CASSPGQGLQPQHF. The CDR3 DNA is TGTGCCAGCAGCCCTGGACAGGGGCTGCAACCCCAGCATTTT.

The V gene is TRBV6-6, the J gene TRBJ2-5; D is possibly TRBD1 (5 bases). The J call may be in error: the DNA end matches TRBJ2-7 better. CDR3 length: 13 amino acids. Looked up from germline, CDR1 is MNHNY and CDR2 is SVGAGI (reference sequence). The chain's CDR3 is CASRPDTRYEQYF. For the CDR3, the DNA is TGTGCCAGCCGCCCGGACACTCGCTACGAGCAGTACTTC.

This clone was seen only a few times. The chain is built from TRBV20-1 and TRBJ1-1; D uncertain. This CDR3 contains 9 residues. Germline V CDR1 and CDR2: DFQATT, SNEGSKA (reference sequence). Trimming left V 3 bases short and J 9 bases short, with 5 bases between. The CDR3: CSASIKAFF. Here the CDR3 DNA reads TGCAGTGCTAGTATCAAAGCTTTCTTT.

The chain joins TRBV19 to TRBJ2-7, with 9 bases that match TRBD2. Germline V lookup: CDR1 LNHDA, CDR2 SQIVND (reference sequence). V was clipped by 6 bases and J by 2 bases; unmatched bases: 5. CDR3 length equals 14 residues. CDR3 in DNA: TGTGCCAGTAGGCAGACTAGCGGAACCTACGAGCAGTACTTC. This encodes CASRQTSGTYEQYF.

This sequence joins TRBV28 and TRBJ1-2; no clear D gene. V was cut by 7 bases and J by 6 bases, with 18 bases left in between. CDR3 size: 14 residues. CDR1 is MDHEN, CDR2 SYDVKM, per germline. CDR3 coding DNA: TGTGCCAGCACTTGGGGTCAGGAAGCAAATGGCTACACCTTC. Protein sequence: CASTWGQEANGYTF.

Notes on this clone: This CDR3 is also generated by other DNA sequences in the sample. This chain connects TRBV9 to TRBJ2-3; tentatively, D is TRBD1 (5 bases). CDR1 and CDR2 from the germline V gene are SGDLS and YYNGEE. V gave up 0 bases and J gave up 6 bases, with 5 bases separating them. The CDR3 runs 12 residues. This chain's CDR3 is CASSVEGDTQYF. The CDR3 bases are TGTGCCAGCAGCGTAGAGGGGGATACGCAGTATTTT.

The chain uses TRBV13 and TRBJ2-4; possibly TRBD1 or TRBD2 for D (6 bases each). The germline V gene encodes CDR1 PRHDT and CDR2 FYEKMQ (reference sequence). Trimming left V 5 bases short and J 2 bases short, with 16 bases between. This CDR3 comprises 16 residues. The CDR3 region has the DNA TGTGCCAGCAGCCTCGGCCAAGGGGGGCCCAAAAACATTCAGTACTTC. This translates into CASSLGQGGPKNIQYF.

The chain has TRBV10-3 and TRBJ1-5; 9 bases are a match to TRBD1. The ends lost 2 bases at V and 2 bases at J; junction bases unmatched: 7. Germline-derived CDR1 and CDR2 are ENHRY and SYGVKD. The CDR3 sequence is 17 residues long. The CDR3 coding sequence is TGTGCCATCAGTGAGGGGGACAGGGAGTGGGGCAATCAGCCCCAGCATTTT. Translated, it gives CAISEGDREWGNQPQHF.

The rearrangement joins TRBV11-2 to TRBJ1-1, with D unclear. From germline, CDR1 is SGHAT and CDR2 FQNNGV. V lost 5 bases to trimming and J lost 0 bases, with 7 bases between them. The CDR3 totals 13 residues. In DNA, the CDR3 is TGTGCCAGCAGCCCTCAGTTGAACACTGAAGCTTTCTTT. It yields the protein CASSPQLNTEAFF.

The chain links TRBV2 to TRBJ2-7; D is perhaps TRBD1 (5 bases). This CDR3 spans 12 amino acids. Germline V gene lookup returns CDR1 SNHLY and CDR2 FYNNEI. The V end lost 6 bases, the J end lost 3 bases, and 9 bases lay between the germline ends. The CDR3 loop reads CASSVTVYEQYF. CDR3 coding DNA: TGTGCCAGCAGCGTGACAGTCTACGAGCAGTACTTC.

As for this clone: Within the sample, other DNA sequences also encode this same CDR3. The J gene is TRBJ2-7, the V gene TRBV6-1, with TRBD2 matching 8 bases. This CDR3 is built from 15 residues. V gave up 1 base and J gave up 2 bases; unmatched junction bases: 4. Germline CDR1 is MNHNS and CDR2 is SASEGT. CDR3 sequence: CASSEGLAGTYEQYF. CDR3 DNA: TGTGCCAGCAGTGAAGGGCTAGCGGGCACCTACGAGCAGTACTTC.

The J gene is TRBJ2-1, the V gene TRBV5-6; the D is unclear. The length of the CDR3 is 14 residues. CDR1 is SGHDT and CDR2 is YYEEEE in the germline V gene. Between the trimmed V and J ends, which lost 4 bases and 1 base, there was a span of 9 bases. CDR3 nucleotide sequence: TGTGCCAGCAGCCCGGGCGATTCCTACAATGAGCAGTTCTTC. This translates into CASSPGDSYNEQFF. The variable domain in full, completed from reference TRBV5-6 and TRBJ2-1, reads DAGVTQSPTHLIKTRGQQVTLRCSPKSGHDTVSWYQQALGQGPQFIFQYYEEEERQRGNFPDRFSGHQFPNYSSELNVNALLLGDSALYLCASSPGDSYNEQFFGPGTRLTVL.

CDR3 sequence reads: CSAAFMAPGANVLTF. The CDR3 nucleotides are TGCAGCGCCGCTTTTATGGCCCCCGGGGCCAACGTCCTGACTTTC. The genes are TRBV29-1 and TRBJ2-6; D is ambiguous. Germline loops: CDR1 SQVTM, CDR2 ANQGSEA. This CDR3 is built from 15 residues. V lost 7 bases and J 4 bases, leaving 17 bases between the germline ends.

The chain couples TRBV2 to TRBJ2-1; the D is unclear. Trimming stripped 3 bases from V and 8 bases from J, with 5 bases between. The CDR3 is made up of 11 amino acids. Germline assignment: CDR1 SNHLY and CDR2 FYNNEI. CDR3 coding DNA: TGTGCCAGCAGTGACGCCGATGAGCAGTTCTTC. It yields the protein CASSDADEQFF.

In its sample, this clone was seen a few times. Other DNA sequences in the same sample also yield this CDR3. V usage is TRBV27 and J usage is TRBJ2-7; D remains unclear. The CDR3 has 11 amino acids. Per germline, CDR1 MNHEY and CDR2 SMNVEV (reference sequence). V lost 5 bases, J lost 7 bases, and 9 bases lay in between. The CDR3 loop is CASSRANEQYF. The CDR3 DNA is TGTGCCAGCAGTCGAGCGAATGAGCAGTACTTC.

The CDR3 DNA is TGTGCCAGCAGTGTACCGGGACGGGTGAACACTGAAGCTTTCTTT. The encoded protein is CASSVPGRVNTEAFF. V and J are TRBV28 and TRBJ1-1, with D maybe TRBD1 (5 bases). The length of the CDR3 is 15 residues. Deletions cut 5 bases from V and 0 bases from J, with 13 bases between. Per germline, CDR1 MDHEN and CDR2 SYDVKM.

The chain recombines TRBV2 with TRBJ2-1, with D possibly TRBD1 on 5 matching bases. Germline V gene sequence: CDR1 SNHLY, CDR2 FYNNEI. The V end lost 7 bases, the J end lost 0 bases, and 13 bases lay between the germline ends. The CDR3 spans 15 residues. CDR3 protein: CASKSGDSSYNEQFF. The CDR3 DNA sequence: TGTGCCAGCAAGTCGGGCGACAGCTCCTACAATGAGCAGTTCTTC.

The chain combines TRBV15 with TRBJ2-5; D perhaps matches TRBD2 (5 bases). This CDR3 spans 15 amino acids. The V and J ends lost 6 bases and 3 bases respectively, with 17 bases between them. Germline V gene sequence: CDR1 LNHNV, CDR2 YYDKDF (reference sequence). CDR3 bases: TGTGCCACCAGAAGCGGTGACGAGGGTAAAGAGACCCAGTACTTC. Its protein product is CATRSGDEGKETQYF.

This sequence joins TRBV28 and TRBJ2-5; 8 bases are shared with TRBD2. Germline trimming cut 4 bases from V and 5 bases from J; bases unmatched to any gene: 6. The CDR3 length is 14 residues. Germline V CDR1 and CDR2: MDHEN, SYDVKM. The CDR3 spells CASSSQRERETQYF. CDR3 DNA sequence: TGTGCCAGCAGTTCTCAGCGGGAGCGGGAGACCCAGTACTTC.

The rearrangement links TRBV7-6 to TRBJ2-7; D perhaps matches TRBD2 (7 bases). CDR3 size: 15 residues. V was cut by 1 base and J by 5 bases, with 15 bases left in between. Germline V CDR1 and CDR2: SGHVS, FNYEAQ. The CDR3 sequence: CASSLELGGAHEQYF. DNA of the CDR3: TGTGCCAGCAGCTTAGAATTGGGGGGGGCCCACGAGCAGTACTTC.